This T cell receptor (beta chain) was identified in a study of spatial heterogeneity in lung cancer. Study-level background: The library had UMIs, and each TCR and UMI pair averaged more than ten raw reads. Study results and limitations: Approximate estimated coverage of tumor T cells amounted to approximately 7.6% for alpha and approximately 13% for beta chains. The number of expanded tumor alpha and beta chains correlated with mutation number.

TCRdb re-called the 5' RACE reads through MiXCR, storing one row per CDR3 protein. The sample yields 10,000 or so distinct CDR3 sequences, 8% seen once. Regarding time point: sample taken at primary tumor resection. Unsorted whole RNA from tumor, nontumor lung or frozen PBMC underwent sequencing. The germline gives CDR1 MNHEY, CDR2 SVGEGT. The CDR3 is 15 amino acids. V shed 6 bases and J shed 4 bases, with 15 bases lying between them. This clonotype was picked up one time. Its antigen is unidentified. V gene TRBV6-2 or TRBV6-3 combines with J gene TRBJ2-2; D may be TRBD1 (8 bases). The sequence derives from a male donor with early-stage non-small cell lung cancer. Sample: lung tumor tissue, taken at surgery. In DNA form, the CDR3 reads TGTGCCAGCAGAGACAGGGGCGGGAGCACCGGGGAGCTGTTTTTT. It specifies CASRDRGGSTGELFF.